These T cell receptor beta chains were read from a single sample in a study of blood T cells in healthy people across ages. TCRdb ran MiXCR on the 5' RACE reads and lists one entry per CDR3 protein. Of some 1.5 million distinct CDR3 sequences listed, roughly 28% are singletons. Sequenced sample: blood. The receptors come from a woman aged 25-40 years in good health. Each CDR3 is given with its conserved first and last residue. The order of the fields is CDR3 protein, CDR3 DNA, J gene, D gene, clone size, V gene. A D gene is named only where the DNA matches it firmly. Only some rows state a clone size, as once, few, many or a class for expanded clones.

CDR3 protein: CASGRSHEQYF
CDR3 DNA: TGTGCCAGCGGAAGATCCCACGAGCAGTACTTC
J gene: TRBJ2-7
D gene: .
clone size: .
V gene: TRBV14

CDR3 protein: CSAGVILSTSGRERLLYEQYF
CDR3 DNA: TGCAGTGCCGGCGTAATCCTTTCGACTAGCGGGAGGGAACGGCTACTCTACGAGCAGTACTTC
J gene: TRBJ2-7
D gene: TRBD2
clone size: .
V gene: TRBV20-1

CDR3 protein: CASSLERGAPTDTQYF
CDR3 DNA: TGCGCCAGCAGCTTGGAGCGGGGCGCCCCCACAGATACGCAGTATTTT
J gene: TRBJ2-3
D gene: TRBD2
clone size: few
V gene: TRBV5-1

CDR3 protein: CAIMREGGDTQYF
CDR3 DNA: TGTGCCATCATGCGGGAGGGGGGAGATACGCAGTATTTT
J gene: TRBJ2-3
D gene: TRBD2
clone size: few
V gene: TRBV10-3

CDR3 protein: CSASSIGDTQYF
CDR3 DNA: TGCAGTGCTAGCAGCATTGGAGATACGCAGTATTTT
J gene: TRBJ2-3
D gene: .
clone size: few
V gene: TRBV20-1

CDR3 protein: CASSLGGGVEAFF
CDR3 DNA: TGCGCCAGCAGTCTGGGAGGGGGGGTTGAAGCTTTCTTT
J gene: TRBJ1-1
D gene: .
clone size: .
V gene: TRBV4-3

CDR3 protein: CASSPGQEFYEQYF
CDR3 DNA: TGTGCCAGCTCACCGGGACAGGAGTTCTACGAGCAGTACTTC
J gene: TRBJ2-7
D gene: TRBD1
clone size: few
V gene: TRBV18

CDR3 protein: CSAYRAGGPFGTDTQYF
CDR3 DNA: TGCAGTGCTTATCGGGCGGGGGGGCCCTTTGGCACAGATACGCAGTATTTT
J gene: TRBJ2-3
D gene: TRBD2
clone size: once
V gene: TRBV20-1

CDR3 protein: CASSYRPGLAFDEQFF
CDR3 DNA: TGCGCCAGCAGCTACCGGCCGGGACTAGCGTTTGATGAGCAGTTCTTC
J gene: TRBJ2-1
D gene: TRBD2
clone size: .
V gene: TRBV5-1

CDR3 protein: CATRETSGGSDTQYF
CDR3 DNA: TGTGCCACGAGGGAGACTAGCGGGGGGTCAGATACGCAGTATTTT
J gene: TRBJ2-3
D gene: TRBD2
clone size: .
V gene: TRBV12-3/TRBV12-4

CDR3 protein: CSVEEGDSLFTSGFGEQFF
CDR3 DNA: TGCAGCGTTGAGGAGGGGGACTCGCTATTCACTTCAGGATTCGGTGAGCAGTTCTTC
J gene: TRBJ2-1
D gene: .
clone size: few
V gene: TRBV29-1

CDR3 protein: CSVEPSGANVLTF
CDR3 DNA: TGCAGCGTTGAACCCTCTGGGGCCAACGTCCTGACTTTC
J gene: TRBJ2-6
D gene: .
clone size: many
V gene: TRBV29-1

CDR3 protein: CASGQGDNSPLHF
CDR3 DNA: TGCGCCAGCGGACAGGGGGATAATTCACCCCTCCACTTT
J gene: TRBJ1-6
D gene: TRBD1
clone size: few
V gene: TRBV5-1

CDR3 protein: CASSRKAATNEKLFF
CDR3 DNA: TGTGCCAGCAGCCGGAAGGCTGCAACTAATGAAAAACTGTTTTTT
J gene: TRBJ1-4
D gene: .
clone size: .
V gene: TRBV14

CDR3 protein: CASSPQGSNQPQHF
CDR3 DNA: TGTGCCAGCAGCCCCCAGGGGAGCAATCAGCCCCAGCATTTT
J gene: TRBJ1-5
D gene: .
clone size: many
V gene: TRBV18

CDR3 protein: CASSFPAGGTYNEQFF
CDR3 DNA: TGTGCCAGCAGCTTCCCCGCGGGGGGCACCTACAATGAGCAGTTCTTC
J gene: TRBJ2-1
D gene: TRBD2
clone size: many
V gene: TRBV12-3/TRBV12-4

CDR3 protein: CATSDPVSYEQYF
CDR3 DNA: TGTGCCACCAGTGACCCGGTTTCCTACGAGCAGTACTTC
J gene: TRBJ2-7
D gene: .
clone size: few
V gene: TRBV24-1

CDR3 protein: CSARDGASQETQYF
CDR3 DNA: TGCAGTGCTAGAGATGGGGCGTCCCAAGAGACCCAGTACTTC
J gene: TRBJ2-5
D gene: .
clone size: few
V gene: TRBV20-1

CDR3 protein: CASSTGSIDEQFF
CDR3 DNA: TGCGCCAGCTCCACTGGATCTATAGATGAGCAGTTCTTC
J gene: TRBJ2-1
D gene: .
clone size: .
V gene: TRBV5-1

CDR3 protein: CASSQEGAANQPQHF
CDR3 DNA: TGTGCCAGCAGCCAAGAGGGCGCCGCCAATCAGCCCCAGCATTTT
J gene: TRBJ1-5
D gene: .
clone size: few
V gene: TRBV3-1

CDR3 protein: CSARGPADYNEQFF
CDR3 DNA: TGCAGTGCTAGAGGCCCCGCTGACTACAATGAGCAGTTCTTC
J gene: TRBJ2-1
D gene: .
clone size: .
V gene: TRBV20-1

CDR3 protein: CSEGGSNGEQYF
CDR3 DNA: TGCAGCGAGGGCGGGAGTAATGGGGAGCAGTACTTC
J gene: TRBJ2-7
D gene: TRBD2
clone size: many
V gene: TRBV20-1

CDR3 protein: CASSEDSVYGYTF
CDR3 DNA: TGTGCCAGCAGTGAGGACAGCGTATATGGCTACACCTTC
J gene: TRBJ1-2
D gene: .
clone size: few
V gene: TRBV6-5

CDR3 protein: CASSSWTGGRNYEQYF
CDR3 DNA: TGTGCCAGCAGCTCCTGGACAGGGGGCAGGAATTACGAGCAGTACTTC
J gene: TRBJ2-7
D gene: TRBD1
clone size: many
V gene: TRBV11-2

CDR3 protein: CSVEEVWRVPYEQYF
CDR3 DNA: TGCAGCGTTGAAGAGGTGTGGAGGGTCCCCTACGAGCAGTACTTC
J gene: TRBJ2-7
D gene: .
clone size: .
V gene: TRBV29-1

CDR3 protein: CASAKGRTDTQYF
CDR3 DNA: TGTGCCAGCGCCAAAGGCCGCACAGATACGCAGTATTTT
J gene: TRBJ2-3
D gene: .
clone size: few
V gene: TRBV9

CDR3 protein: CASSLTGGETEAFF
CDR3 DNA: TGTGCCAGCAGTCTGACAGGGGGGGAGACTGAAGCTTTCTTT
J gene: TRBJ1-1
D gene: TRBD1
clone size: few
V gene: TRBV6-1

CDR3 protein: CASSFVGVTNTQYF
CDR3 DNA: TGTGCCAGCAGTTTTGTTGGTGTCACGAATACGCAGTATTTT
J gene: TRBJ2-3
D gene: .
clone size: .
V gene: TRBV12-3/TRBV12-4

CDR3 protein: CASTIGLAGANEQYF
CDR3 DNA: TGTGCCAGCACCATCGGACTAGCGGGGGCGAACGAGCAGTACTTC
J gene: TRBJ2-7
D gene: TRBD2
clone size: many
V gene: TRBV13

CDR3 protein: CASSQVTGTGAADTQYF
CDR3 DNA: TGTGCCAGCAGCCAGGTCACCGGGACAGGGGCGGCAGATACGCAGTATTTT
J gene: TRBJ2-3
D gene: TRBD1
clone size: once
V gene: TRBV4-2

CDR3 protein: CANSQYTVQETQYF
CDR3 DNA: TGTGCCAACAGCCAATATACGGTTCAAGAGACCCAGTACTTC
J gene: TRBJ2-5
D gene: .
clone size: .
V gene: TRBV16

CDR3 protein: CASSESTRLAFF
CDR3 DNA: TGTGCCAGCAGTGAATCCACCCGACTGGCTTTCTTT
J gene: TRBJ1-1
D gene: .
clone size: .
V gene: TRBV25-1

CDR3 protein: CASTPRGQEETQYF
CDR3 DNA: TGTGCCAGCACCCCAAGGGGACAGGAAGAGACCCAGTACTTC
J gene: TRBJ2-5
D gene: TRBD1
clone size: many
V gene: TRBV7-9

CDR3 protein: CASSYLSTTEAFF
CDR3 DNA: TGTGCCAGCAGTTACCTGTCGACCACTGAAGCTTTCTTT
J gene: TRBJ1-1
D gene: .
clone size: few
V gene: TRBV6-5

CDR3 protein: CASREVNGNNQPQHF
CDR3 DNA: TGTGCCAGCAGGGAAGTGAACGGTAACAATCAGCCCCAGCATTTT
J gene: TRBJ1-5
D gene: .
clone size: .
V gene: TRBV12-3/TRBV12-4

CDR3 protein: CASGLLVEEYEQYF
CDR3 DNA: TGTGCCAGCGGCTTACTAGTGGAAGAGTACGAGCAGTACTTC
J gene: TRBJ2-7
D gene: .
clone size: .
V gene: TRBV5-5

CDR3 protein: CSVGTSGGNEQFF
CDR3 DNA: TGCAGCGTTGGGACTAGCGGGGGTAATGAGCAGTTCTTC
J gene: TRBJ2-1
D gene: TRBD2
clone size: many
V gene: TRBV29-1

CDR3 protein: CASSSAGTSSYEQYF
CDR3 DNA: TGTGCCAGCAGCTCGGCCGGGACAAGCTCCTACGAGCAGTACTTC
J gene: TRBJ2-7
D gene: .
clone size: few
V gene: TRBV7-9

CDR3 protein: CASSYGEQETQYF
CDR3 DNA: TGTGCCAGCAGTTACGGAGAGCAAGAGACCCAGTACTTC
J gene: TRBJ2-5
D gene: .
clone size: many
V gene: TRBV6-2/TRBV6-3

CDR3 protein: CASSPDRANIGYTF
CDR3 DNA: TGTGCCAGCAGTCCAGATAGGGCGAATATTGGCTACACCTTC
J gene: TRBJ1-2
D gene: .
clone size: few
V gene: TRBV27

CDR3 protein: CASSEVRGGNEKLFF
CDR3 DNA: TGCGCCAGCAGTGAAGTCCGGGGAGGGAATGAAAAACTGTTTTTT
J gene: TRBJ1-4
D gene: .
clone size: many
V gene: TRBV10-2

CDR3 protein: CSGGLAGSLQETQYF
CDR3 DNA: TGCAGCGGTGGACTAGCGGGGTCCCTCCAAGAGACCCAGTACTTC
J gene: TRBJ2-5
D gene: TRBD2
clone size: few
V gene: TRBV29-1

CDR3 protein: CANSPPKGTTGTDTQYF
CDR3 DNA: TGTGCCAACTCACCACCGAAGGGAACTACGGGCACAGATACGCAGTATTTT
J gene: TRBJ2-3
D gene: .
clone size: .
V gene: TRBV18

CDR3 protein: CASSPSGFSLGEQYF
CDR3 DNA: TGTGCCAGCAGCCCGAGCGGGTTCTCCCTCGGGGAGCAGTACTTC
J gene: TRBJ2-7
D gene: .
clone size: few
V gene: TRBV7-2

CDR3 protein: CASSLARGQIDTQYF
CDR3 DNA: TGCGCCAGCAGCTTGGCTCGGGGGCAGATAGATACGCAGTATTTT
J gene: TRBJ2-3
D gene: .
clone size: few
V gene: TRBV5-1

CDR3 protein: CASSEPRSYNEQFF
CDR3 DNA: TGTGCCAGCAGTGAGCCGCGGTCCTACAATGAGCAGTTCTTC
J gene: TRBJ2-1
D gene: .
clone size: few
V gene: TRBV2

CDR3 protein: CASSVGVQTYQETQYF
CDR3 DNA: TGTGCCAGCAGCGTAGGAGTACAGACATACCAAGAGACCCAGTACTTC
J gene: TRBJ2-5
D gene: .
clone size: .
V gene: TRBV9